The clone carrying this T cell receptor beta chain was observed a few times. This sample's time point: patch test 2, 6 weeks after DPC sensitization. Noted treatment: therapeutic diphenylcyclopropenone sensitization with weekly scalp DPC. This sample was taken from a study of human T cells and chemical hapten exposure. Whole-study context: The sensitizing agent was 2% DPC, placed on roughly 2 cm by roughly 2 cm of upper inner arm skin.

With V trimmed by 0 bases and J by 5 bases, 9 bases remained unmatched. Germline CDR1 and CDR2: LGHNA and YSLEER. The CDR3 has 17 residues. TCRdb independently ran MiXCR on the RACE reads; one entry per CDR3 protein. The sample includes 350,000 to 400,000 distinct CDR3 sequences, more than 5% seen only once; the top ten take roughly 5.4%. The chain recombines TRBV4-3 with TRBJ2-5, with 10 bases matching TRBD2. The sequence was collected from a woman aged 18 to 35 with alopecia areata. Some clones in this sample may be carry-over from other donors' samples. The specimen was whole blood, collected in connection with sensitization to the hapten diphenylcyclopropenone (DPC). DNA of the CDR3: TGCGCCAGCAGCCAAGATCGAGCGGGGGGGCCCCAGGAGACCCAGTACTTC. It specifies CASSQDRAGGPQETQYF.